The 4 T cell receptor beta chains listed next were all sequenced from one sample in a study of blood T cell repertoires in COVID-19. The assay was immunoSEQ multiplex PCR, and TCRdb's table has in-frame clones only and misses some. This sample carries about 270,000 clones, approximately 90% of them seen once, and the ten largest clones take 2% to 2.5%. Source material: PBMCs or T cells enriched from blood (not recorded which). The receptor set was obtained from a woman in her sixties in a cohort exposed to, infected with or recovered from COVID-19 (not recorded which).

The V and J genes are TRBV24-1 and TRBJ2-1; 9 bases fit TRBD2. CDR3 size: 24 residues. V shed 3 bases and J 7 bases; nucleotides not matched to a gene: 33. Germline V CDR1 and CDR2: KGHDR, SFDVKD. CDR3 region: CATSDPGGGAAATLAAPPGNEQFF. In DNA, the CDR3 is TGTGCCACCAGTGATCCCGGCGGGGGGGCAGCAGCGACACTAGCGGCCCCTCCGGGGAATGAGCAGTTCTTC.

This clone came up a few times. The chain couples TRBV6-1 to TRBJ2-1, with 12 bases fitting TRBD1. The trim removed 2 bases at V and 8 bases at J, leaving 7 bases unmatched. Germline V lookup: CDR1 MNHNS, CDR2 SASEGT. The CDR3 consists of 16 residues. The CDR3, as DNA: TGTGCCAGCAGTGAATTAGGGGGACAGGGGGCGGATGAGCAGTTCTTC. Encoded protein: CASSELGGQGADEQFF.

The chain joins TRBV28 to TRBJ1-1; D gene ambiguous. The CDR3 is 12 amino acids. V gave up 5 bases and J gave up 5 bases, with 9 bases separating them. Germline V lookup: CDR1 MDHEN, CDR2 SYDVKM. CDR3 nucleotides: TGTGCCAGCAGTCTTTCACGGACTGAAGCTTTCTTT. This encodes CASSLSRTEAFF.

A single count supports this clone. V gene TRBV27 combines with J gene TRBJ2-7, with D maybe TRBD1 (6 bases). CDR1 is MNHEY, CDR2 SMNVEV, per germline (reference sequence). Trimming stripped 3 bases from V and 3 bases from J, with 18 bases between. The length of the CDR3 is 16 residues. CDR3 nucleotides: TGTGCCAGCAGTTTGCTACAGGGCGGCCTGTTCTACGAGCAGTACTTC. This gives the protein CASSLLQGGLFYEQYF.